A single sample gave rise to the 10 T cell receptor beta chains below, sequenced in a study of blood T cells in healthy people across ages. A second PCR of roughly 7 to 11 cycles used a sample-barcoded 5' primer and a J-beta primer mix. TCRdb analysed the 5' RACE reads with MiXCR anew, one entry per CDR3 protein. The table includes about 600,000 distinct CDR3 sequences, around 48% detected once. The material sequenced was blood. These receptor sequences come from a man of 80 years or more in good health.

This clonotype was recorded a few times. V and J are TRBV6-2 or TRBV6-3 and TRBJ2-1; a weak D match, TRBD2 (6 bases). Germline CDR1 is MNHEY and CDR2 is SVGEGT. V was trimmed by 7 bases and J by 1 base, leaving 11 bases between them. The CDR3 length is 14 residues. The CDR3 region is CASTEGLSYNEQFF. DNA for the CDR3: TGTGCCAGCACCGAGGGACTTTCCTACAATGAGCAGTTCTTC.

In its sample, this clonotype was seen a few times. The chain carries TRBV24-1 and TRBJ2-1; 10 nucleotides align to TRBD2. V dropped 0 bases and J dropped 9; count of bases not matched to a gene: 7. The CDR3 is 16 residues long. Germline CDR1 and CDR2: KGHDR and SFDVKD. The CDR3 sequence: CATSDLRASGSSEQFF. In nucleotides, the CDR3 is TGTGCCACCAGTGATTTGCGGGCTAGCGGGAGCAGTGAGCAGTTCTTC.

This clonotype was seen more than once but under ten times. This chain links TRBV20-1 with TRBJ2-3, with TRBD2 matching over 10 bases. The CDR3 is 17 amino acids. CDR1 and CDR2 (germline): DFQATT, SNEGSKA (reference sequence). The J segment lost 2 bases and the V segment lost 3 bases, leaving 11 bases of the junction unmatched. CDR3 sequence (DNA): TGCAGTGCTAGGGGTGCGGACCTAGCGGGGGTCACAGATACGCAGTATTTT. Translation: CSARGADLAGVTDTQYF.

As regards this clonotype: One end of the junction fails to match germline, which may point to a read error. The rearrangement uses TRBV7-2 and TRBJ2-1; D gene ambiguous. The CDR3 is 16 residues long. CDR1 and CDR2 from the germline V gene are SGHTA and FQGNSA. This chain's CDR3 is CASSFELGFSYNEQFF. The DNA for the CDR3 is TGTGCAAGCAGCTTCGAGCTAGGGTTTTCCTACAATGAGCAGTTCTTC.

This clonotype was observed a few times. The chain employs TRBV20-1 and TRBJ1-2; D call uncertain. Per the germline V gene, CDR1 is DFQATT and CDR2 is SNEGSKA (reference sequence). CDR3 length: 13 residues. V shed 4 bases and J shed 4 bases, with 13 bases lying between them. The CDR3 DNA sequence: TGCAGTGCTATAGAACCTGTGGGCTATGGCTACACCTTC. Its protein product is CSAIEPVGYGYTF.

Comment on this clonotype: A clone one base away is much larger, so this may be a read error. The rearrangement links TRBV12-3 or TRBV12-4 to TRBJ2-5, with D hard to call. Trimming removed 3 bases from V and 11 bases from J, with 25 bases in between. The CDR3 totals 16 residues. CDR3 sequence (DNA): TGTGCCAGCAGTTTCGGTGCGCTAGTACCTAACAATGAGCAGTACTTC. Its protein is CASSFGALVPNNEQYF.

The rearrangement links TRBV4-2 to TRBJ2-7; D remains ambiguous. Looked up from germline, CDR1 is LGHNA and CDR2 is YNFKEQ. Trimming took 0 bases from V and 6 from J, leaving 9 bases between them. The CDR3 runs 13 residues. CDR3 region: CASSQDLAREQYF. In DNA form, the CDR3 reads TGTGCCAGCAGCCAAGATTTAGCACGCGAGCAGTACTTC.

V gene TRBV20-1 combines with J gene TRBJ2-1; 16 nucleotides line up with TRBD2. The V gene's germline CDR1 is DFQATT and CDR2 SNEGSKA (reference sequence). This CDR3 comprises 19 residues. The V gene end was trimmed by 6 bases and the J gene end by 4 bases; junction bases not matched to a gene: 15. The chain's CDR3 is CSATLPPGTSGGAYNEQFF. The DNA for the CDR3 is TGCAGTGCAACCTTACCTCCCGGGACTAGCGGGGGGGCTTACAATGAGCAGTTCTTC.

This clonotype was detected many times. The chain has TRBV20-1 and TRBJ2-3, with 16 bases that match TRBD2. CDR3 length equals 16 residues. V trimming: 2 bases; J trimming: 4 bases; junction bases outside the gene matches: 3. Germline-derived CDR1 and CDR2 are DFQATT and SNEGSKA (reference sequence). CDR3 DNA sequence: TGCAGTGCTAGACCGGGACTAGCGGGAGGGCCAGATACGCAGTATTTT. It codes for CSARPGLAGGPDTQYF.

This clonotype appeared many times. The chain uses TRBV29-1 and TRBJ2-7; 9 nucleotides line up with TRBD2. The V gene's germline CDR1 is SQVTM and CDR2 ANQGSEA. The V gene end was trimmed by 6 bases and the J gene end by 3 bases; junction bases not matched to a gene: 6. The CDR3 has 13 amino acids. The DNA for the CDR3 is TGCAGCGTAGAGACTAGCGGTTACTACGAGCAGTACTTC. It codes for CSVETSGYYEQYF.